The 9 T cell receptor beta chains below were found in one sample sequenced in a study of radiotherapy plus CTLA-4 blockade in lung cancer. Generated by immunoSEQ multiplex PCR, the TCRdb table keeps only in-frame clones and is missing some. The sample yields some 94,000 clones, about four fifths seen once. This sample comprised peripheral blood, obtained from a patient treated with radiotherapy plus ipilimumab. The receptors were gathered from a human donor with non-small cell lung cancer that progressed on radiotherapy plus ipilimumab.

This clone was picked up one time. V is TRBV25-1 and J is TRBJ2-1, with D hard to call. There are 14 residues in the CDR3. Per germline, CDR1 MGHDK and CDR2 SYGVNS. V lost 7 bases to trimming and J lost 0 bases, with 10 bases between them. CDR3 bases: TGTGCCAGCATTTTAGGGAACTCCTACAATGAGCAGTTCTTC. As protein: CASILGNSYNEQFF.

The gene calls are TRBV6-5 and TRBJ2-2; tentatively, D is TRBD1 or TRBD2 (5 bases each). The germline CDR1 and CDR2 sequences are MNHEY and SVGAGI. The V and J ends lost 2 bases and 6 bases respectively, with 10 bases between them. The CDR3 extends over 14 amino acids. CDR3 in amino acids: CASSYLVGAGELFF. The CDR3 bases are TGTGCCAGCAGTTACCTAGTGGGGGCCGGGGAGCTGTTTTTT.

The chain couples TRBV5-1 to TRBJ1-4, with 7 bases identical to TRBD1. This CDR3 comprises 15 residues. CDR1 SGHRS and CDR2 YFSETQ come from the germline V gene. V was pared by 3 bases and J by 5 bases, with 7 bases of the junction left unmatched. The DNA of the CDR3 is TGCGCCAGCAGCTCTTCGGGACAGAGAAATGAAAAACTGTTTTTT. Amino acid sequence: CASSSSGQRNEKLFF.

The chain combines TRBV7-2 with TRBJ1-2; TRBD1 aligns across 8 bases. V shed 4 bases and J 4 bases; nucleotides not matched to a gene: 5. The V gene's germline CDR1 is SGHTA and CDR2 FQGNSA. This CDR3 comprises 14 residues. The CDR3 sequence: CASSSSGGSYGYTF. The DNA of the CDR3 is TGTGCCAGCAGCTCTTCAGGGGGCTCCTATGGCTACACCTTC.

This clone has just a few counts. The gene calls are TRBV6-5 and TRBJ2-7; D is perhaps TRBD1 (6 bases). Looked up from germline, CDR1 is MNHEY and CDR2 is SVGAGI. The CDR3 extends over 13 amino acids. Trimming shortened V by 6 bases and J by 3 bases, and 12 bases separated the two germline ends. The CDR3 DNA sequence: TGTGCCAGCAGGGCAGGACAGAACTACGAGCAGTACGTC. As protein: CASRAGQNYEQYV.

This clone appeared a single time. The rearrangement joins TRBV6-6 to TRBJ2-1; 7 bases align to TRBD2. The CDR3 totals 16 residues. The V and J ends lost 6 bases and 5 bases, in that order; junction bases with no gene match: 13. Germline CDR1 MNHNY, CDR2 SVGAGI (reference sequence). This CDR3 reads CASRDLVSGPHNEQFF. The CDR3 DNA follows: TGTGCCAGCAGGGACCTAGTTAGCGGGCCCCACAATGAGCAGTTCTTC.

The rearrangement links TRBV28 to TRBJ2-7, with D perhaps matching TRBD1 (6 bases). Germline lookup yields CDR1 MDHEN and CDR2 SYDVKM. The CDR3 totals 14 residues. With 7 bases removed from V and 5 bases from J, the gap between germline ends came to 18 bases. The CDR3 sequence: CASNRADVSDEQYV. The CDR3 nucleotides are TGTGCCAGCAACAGGGCAGACGTAAGTGACGAGCAGTACGTC.

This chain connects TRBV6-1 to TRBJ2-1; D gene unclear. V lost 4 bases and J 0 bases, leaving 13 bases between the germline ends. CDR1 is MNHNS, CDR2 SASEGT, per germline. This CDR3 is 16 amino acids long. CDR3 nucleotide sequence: TGTGCCAGCAGTGGCCTGATGGCCGGCTCCTACAATGAGCAGTTCTTC. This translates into CASSGLMAGSYNEQFF.

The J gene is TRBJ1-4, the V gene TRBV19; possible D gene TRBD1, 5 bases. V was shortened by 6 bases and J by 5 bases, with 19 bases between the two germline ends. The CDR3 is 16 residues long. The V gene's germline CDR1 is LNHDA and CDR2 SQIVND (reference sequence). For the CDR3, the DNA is TGTGCCAGTAGGGGGGTGTACATTAATAGGAATGAAAAACTGTTTTTT. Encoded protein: CASRGVYINRNEKLFF.